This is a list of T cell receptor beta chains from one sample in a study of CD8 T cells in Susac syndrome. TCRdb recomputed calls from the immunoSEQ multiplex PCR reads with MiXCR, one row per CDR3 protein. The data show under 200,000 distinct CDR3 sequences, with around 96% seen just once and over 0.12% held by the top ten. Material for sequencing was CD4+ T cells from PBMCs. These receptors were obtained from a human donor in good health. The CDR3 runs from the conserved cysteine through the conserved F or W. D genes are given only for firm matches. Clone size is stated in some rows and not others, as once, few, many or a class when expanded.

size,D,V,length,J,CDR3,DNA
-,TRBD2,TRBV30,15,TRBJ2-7,CAWVGTSGNSYEQYF,TGTGCCTGGGTAGGGACTAGCGGAAACTCCTACGAGCAGTACTTC
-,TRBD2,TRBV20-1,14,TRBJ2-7,CSARSGGASYEQYF,TGCAGTGCTAGAAGCGGGGGGGCTTCTTACGAGCAGTACTTC
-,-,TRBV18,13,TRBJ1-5,CASSPNSNQPQHF,TGTGCCAGCTCACCAAACAGTAATCAGCCCCAGCATTTT
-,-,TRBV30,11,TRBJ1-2,CAWDPRHSRVF,TGTGCCTGGGATCCCCGACACTCCCGGGTCTTC
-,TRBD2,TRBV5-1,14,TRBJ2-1,CASSSGGIYNEQFF,TGCGCCAGCAGTTCGGGGGGTATCTACAATGAGCAGTTCTTC
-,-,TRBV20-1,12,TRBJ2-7,CSAGTEIYEQYF,TGCAGTGCTGGGACTGAAATCTACGAGCAGTACTTC
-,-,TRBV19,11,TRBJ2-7,CASSANYEQYF,TGTGCCAGTAGCGCGAACTACGAGCAGTACTTC
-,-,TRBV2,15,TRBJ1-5,CASSAQDVSNQPQHF,TGTGCCAGCAGTGCACAGGACGTGAGCAATCAGCCCCAGCATTTT
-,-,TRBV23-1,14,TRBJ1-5,CASSQGGVCQPQHF,TGCGCCAGCAGTCAGGGGGGGGTGTGTCAGCCCCAGCATTTT
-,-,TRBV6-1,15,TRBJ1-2,CASSDLREAVRGYTF,TGTGCCAGCAGTGATCTCCGGGAGGCGGTGAGGGGCTACACCTTC
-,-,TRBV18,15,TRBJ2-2,CASSPSQRLAGELFF,TGTGCCAGCTCACCATCGCAGCGGTTAGCCGGGGAGCTGTTTTTT
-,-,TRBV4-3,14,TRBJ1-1,CASSQGRTDTEAFF,TGCGCCAGCAGCCAAGGAAGGACGGACACTGAAGCTTTCTTT
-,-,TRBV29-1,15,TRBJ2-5,CSVEPGHPIGETQYF,TGCAGCGTTGAACCCGGTCACCCGATTGGGGAGACCCAGTACTTC
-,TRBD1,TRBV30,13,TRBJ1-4,CAPQTGPNEKLFF,TGTGCCCCGCAGACAGGGCCTAATGAAAAACTGTTTTTT
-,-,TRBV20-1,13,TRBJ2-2,CSARIPTTGELFF,TGCAGTGCGAGAATCCCAACCACCGGGGAGCTGTTTTTT
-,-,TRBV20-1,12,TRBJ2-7,CSAPRTPYEQYF,TGCAGTGCTCCACGGACCCCCTACGAGCAGTACTTC
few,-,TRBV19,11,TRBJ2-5,CASSIRETQYF,TGTGCCAGTAGTATCCGTGAGACCCAGTACTTC
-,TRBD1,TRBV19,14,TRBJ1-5,CASTGQGGDQPQHF,TGTGCCAGTACCGGACAGGGTGGGGATCAGCCCCAGCATTTT
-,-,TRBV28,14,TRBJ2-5,CASSRPGQGKTQYF,TGTGCCAGCAGTCGCCCCGGCCAGGGAAAGACCCAGTACTTC
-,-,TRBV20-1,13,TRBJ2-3,CSAFRGDTDTQYF,TGCAGTGCCTTCAGGGGGGACACAGATACGCAGTATTTT
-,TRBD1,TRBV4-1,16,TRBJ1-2,CASSQESAGGDYGYTF,TGCGCCAGCAGCCAAGAATCGGCAGGGGGCGACTATGGCTACACCTTC
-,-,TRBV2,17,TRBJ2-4,CASSEAGQGLSKNIQYF,TGTGCCAGCAGTGAAGCGGGCCAGGGGCTTTCCAAAAACATTCAGTACTTC